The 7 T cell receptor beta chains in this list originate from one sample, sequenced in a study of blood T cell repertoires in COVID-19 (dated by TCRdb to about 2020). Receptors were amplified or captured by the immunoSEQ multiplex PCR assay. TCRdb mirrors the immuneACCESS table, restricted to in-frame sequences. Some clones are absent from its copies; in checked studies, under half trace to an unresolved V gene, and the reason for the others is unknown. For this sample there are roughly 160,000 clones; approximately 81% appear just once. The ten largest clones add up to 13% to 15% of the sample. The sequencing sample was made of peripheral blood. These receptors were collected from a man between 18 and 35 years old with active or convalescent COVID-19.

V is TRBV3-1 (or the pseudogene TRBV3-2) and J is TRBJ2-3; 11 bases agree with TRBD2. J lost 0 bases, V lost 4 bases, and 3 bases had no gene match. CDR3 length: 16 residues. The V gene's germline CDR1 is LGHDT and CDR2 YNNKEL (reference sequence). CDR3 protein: CASSRLAGTSTDTQYF. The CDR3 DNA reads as TGTGCCAGCAGCCGACTAGCGGGAACAAGCACAGATACGCAGTATTTT.

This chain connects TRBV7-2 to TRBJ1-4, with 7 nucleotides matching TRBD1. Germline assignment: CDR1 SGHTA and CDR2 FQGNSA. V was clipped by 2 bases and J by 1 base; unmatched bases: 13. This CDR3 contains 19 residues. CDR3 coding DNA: TGTGCCAGCAGCTTACGGCCGGCAGGGGGTTATGGAACTAATGAAAAACTGTTTTTT. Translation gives CASSLRPAGGYGTNEKLFF.

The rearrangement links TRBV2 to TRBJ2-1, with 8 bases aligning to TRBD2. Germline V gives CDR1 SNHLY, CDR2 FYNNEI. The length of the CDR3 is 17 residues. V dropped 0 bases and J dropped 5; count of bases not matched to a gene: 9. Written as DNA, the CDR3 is TGTGCCAGCAGTGAAGCCTACCTAGCGGGCACAGACAATGAGCAGTTCTTC. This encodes CASSEAYLAGTDNEQFF.

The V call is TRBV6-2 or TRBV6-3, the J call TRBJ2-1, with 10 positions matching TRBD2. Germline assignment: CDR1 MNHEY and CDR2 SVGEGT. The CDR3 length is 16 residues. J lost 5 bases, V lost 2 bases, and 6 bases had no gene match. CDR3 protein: CASSYLASGSNNEQFF. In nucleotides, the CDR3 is TGTGCCAGCAGTTACCTGGCTAGCGGGAGTAACAATGAGCAGTTCTTC.

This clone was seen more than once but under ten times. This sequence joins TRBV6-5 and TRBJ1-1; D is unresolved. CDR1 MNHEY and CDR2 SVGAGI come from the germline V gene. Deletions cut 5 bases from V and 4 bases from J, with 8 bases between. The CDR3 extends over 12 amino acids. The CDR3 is CASSPPGTEAFF. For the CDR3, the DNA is TGTGCCAGCAGTCCACCGGGCACTGAAGCTTTCTTT.

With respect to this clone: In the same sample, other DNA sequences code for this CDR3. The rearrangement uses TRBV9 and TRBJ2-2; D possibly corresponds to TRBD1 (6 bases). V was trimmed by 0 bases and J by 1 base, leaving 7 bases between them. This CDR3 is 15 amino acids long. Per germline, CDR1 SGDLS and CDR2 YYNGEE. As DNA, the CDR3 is TGTGCCAGCAGCGTAGGACAGGTGAACACCGGGGAGCTGTTTTTT. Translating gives CASSVGQVNTGELFF.

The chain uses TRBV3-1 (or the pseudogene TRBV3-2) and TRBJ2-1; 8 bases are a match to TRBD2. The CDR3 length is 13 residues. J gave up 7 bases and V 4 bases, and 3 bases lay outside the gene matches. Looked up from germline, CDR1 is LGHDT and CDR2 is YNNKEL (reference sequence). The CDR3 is CASSPAGANEQFF. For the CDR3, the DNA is TGTGCCAGCAGCCCAGCGGGAGCAAATGAGCAGTTCTTC.